The 7 T cell receptor beta chains below were found in one sample sequenced in a study of T cells in Graves' hyperthyroidism and ophthalmopathy (dated by TCRdb to between 2017 and 2020). The library was made by multiplex PCR. The listed sequencing device is Illumina HiSeq 2000. The TCR beta CDR3 regions were amplified from the RNA transcripts. The first round of RT-PCR for the TCR CDR3 was performed with the HTBI primer set and the Qiagen OneStep RT-PCR kit. Starting from the raw public reads, TCRdb applied fastp trimming at Q25, assembled clones with MiXCR and retained in-frame beta chains. Rows merge per CDR3 protein into single entries with the most common DNA and genes. This sample has under 350,000 distinct CDR3 sequences in its table, and about an eighth of those were observed once. The biggest ten clones account for approximately 7.9% of the sample. Sequenced material: blood. The source of these receptors is a woman aged 40-49 years with Graves' hyperthyroidism.

This clonotype has just a few counts. The chain has TRBV25-1 and TRBJ1-4, with 7 bases matching TRBD1. V was pared by 4 bases and J by 14 bases, with 10 bases of the junction left unmatched. The CDR3 sequence is 13 residues long. In germline, CDR1 is MGHDK, CDR2 SYGVNS. The CDR3 nucleotides read TGTGCCAGCAGTGCCCCACTAACAGGGGTTCTGTTTTTT. It codes for CASSAPLTGVLFF.

This clonotype was detected ten times or more. The chain carries TRBV11-2 and TRBJ2-1; the D gene is possibly TRBD2 (5 bases). Germline loops: CDR1 SGHAT, CDR2 FQNNGV. With 7 bases removed from V and 10 bases from J, the gap between germline ends came to 20 bases. This CDR3 contains 14 residues. The CDR3 loop is CASTPRARGREQFF. CDR3 sequence (DNA): TGTGCCAGCACCCCTCGGGCCCGCGGGCGGGAGCAGTTCTTC.

Ten or more counts support this clonotype. The chain uses TRBV5-1 and TRBJ1-3; weak D call: TRBD1 (5 bases). The V gene lost 0 bases and the J gene lost 0 bases, with 10 bases spanning the gap. Germline V CDR1 and CDR2: SGHRS, YFSETQ. The CDR3 is made up of 16 amino acids. The CDR3 DNA reads as TGCGCCAGCAGCTTGGGGGGGTTATCCTCTGGAAACACCATATATTTT. Translated: CASSLGGLSSGNTIYF.

This clonotype occurred many times. The chain uses TRBV9 and TRBJ2-7; D possibly uses TRBD1 or TRBD2 (5 bases each). V shed 4 bases and J shed 5 bases, with 10 bases lying between them. The V gene's germline CDR1 is SGDLS and CDR2 YYNGEE. This CDR3 region has 12 residues. The CDR3 reads CASSQRGDEQYF. Here the CDR3 DNA reads TGTGCCAGCAGCCAACGAGGGGACGAGCAGTACTTC.

This clonotype came up many times. This chain's CDR3 is CASDRGTVYEQFF. The CDR3 DNA is TGTGCCAGTGACAGGGGCACGGTTTATGAGCAGTTCTTC. V usage is TRBV28 and J usage is TRBJ2-1; 8 bases are a match to TRBD1. V trimming: 9 bases; J trimming: 8 bases; junction bases outside the gene matches: 9. Germline loops: CDR1 MDHEN, CDR2 SYDVKM. The CDR3 has 13 amino acids.

Details on this clonotype: A read error is possible here, since a much larger clone lies one base away. The chain combines TRBV7-7 with TRBJ2-7; 9 nucleotides match TRBD2. The CDR3 has 15 residues. Germline CDR1 is SSHAT and CDR2 is FNYEAQ (reference sequence). CDR3 DNA: TGTGCTAGCAGGAACGGACTAGCGAACGGCAATGAGCAGTACTTC. Translated, it gives CASRNGLANGNEQYF.

This clonotype has more than one count but fewer than ten. This chain connects TRBV9 to TRBJ2-7; D is perhaps TRBD1 (5 bases). Germline V gene lookup returns CDR1 SGDLS and CDR2 YYNGEE. This CDR3 is built from 16 residues. V was trimmed by 0 bases and J by 0 bases, leaving 13 bases between them. CDR3 DNA sequence: TGTGCCAGCAGCGTAGGGGGCGGCTTCAGCTCCTACGAGCAGTACTTC. This encodes CASSVGGGFSSYEQYF.